This TCR beta chain derives from a study of cytomegalovirus exposure and HLA in healthy donors. Trimming pared 1 base from V and 5 bases from J, leaving 11 bases between. The length of the CDR3 is 14 residues. Germline values: CDR1 SEHNR, CDR2 FQNEAQ (reference sequence). Overall study results and limits: 87-base-pair reads could not separate some V segments, including TRBV6-2 and TRBV6-3. HLA restriction was apparent for most CMV-associated TCR beta chains in a later analysis. Further analysis, carried out later, found HLA-associated TCR beta chains more clonally expanded than equally common other chains.

Details on this clone: Its target is unknown.

Primers for the PCR totalled 60 Vbeta and 13 Jbeta. Methods used by the authors: There were 80 million or so unique TCR beta chains by a later count, and around 10 million of them were shared. Using immunoSEQ multiplex PCR, the repertoire was profiled, and TCRdb retains in-frame clones only, with some absent. That table furnishes V, J and clone size, whereas the DNA furnished D and trimming. The sample consists of approximately 160,000 clones, around 76% of them appearing once. The TCR sequence derives from a woman between 40 and 55 years old in good health and CMV-seronegative. V and J are TRBV7-9 and TRBJ1-1; tentatively, D is TRBD1 (5 bases). The sample consisted of PBMCs. The CDR3 protein is CASSLEGVGTEAFF. The CDR3 bases are TGTGCCAGCAGCTTAGAAGGGGTAGGGACTGAAGCTTTCTTT.